Presented here are 4 T cell receptor beta chains from one specimen sequenced in a study of blood T cells in healthy people across ages. PCR was performed a second time for 7 to 11 cycles using a sample-barcoded 5' primer and a J-beta primer mix. Via MiXCR, TCRdb re-called the 5' RACE reads, giving one row per CDR3 protein. This sample has 800,000 or so distinct CDR3 sequences, with 25% found just once. The data were also submitted as part of a second study, on T cells of mothers and their children.

Material for sequencing was blood. The receptors come from a boy between 10 and 17 years old in good health.

The chain has TRBV7-9 and TRBJ2-5, with TRBD2 identical over 13 bases. Per the germline V gene, CDR1 is SEHNR and CDR2 is FQNEAQ (reference sequence). The CDR3 sequence is 16 residues long. V dropped 6 bases and J dropped 0; count of bases not matched to a gene: 4. The CDR3, as DNA: TGTGCCAGCAGTCCGGGACTAGCGGGGCACCAAGAGACCCAGTACTTC. This encodes CASSPGLAGHQETQYF.

This chain uses TRBV7-2 with TRBJ2-1; perhaps TRBD1 as D (5 bases). There are 16 residues in the CDR3. Germline CDR1 is SGHTA and CDR2 is FQGNSA. V was cut by 1 base and J by 6 bases, with 16 bases left in between. For the CDR3, the DNA is TGTGCCAGCAGCTTAGGGGCAGGGAATATGGCCAATGAGCAGTTCTTC. This translates into CASSLGAGNMANEQFF.

The chain carries TRBV18 and TRBJ2-5; no firm D call. The CDR3 length is 15 residues. Germline V gene sequence: CDR1 KGHSH, CDR2 LQKENI. Trimming stripped 3 bases from V and 1 base from J, with 12 bases between. CDR3 sequence: CASSPSNSPQETQYF. CDR3 nucleotide sequence: TGTGCCAGCTCACCGTCTAACAGTCCCCAAGAGACCCAGTACTTC.

This clonotype showed up just a few times. The V call is TRBV7-9, the J call TRBJ2-7, with D perhaps TRBD1 or TRBD2 (5 bases each). Germline V gene data show CDR1 as SEHNR and CDR2 as FQNEAQ (reference sequence). The V end lost 1 base, the J end lost 8 bases, and 15 bases lay between the germline ends. The CDR3 runs 14 residues. DNA of the CDR3: TGTGCCAGCAGCTTAGGTGCAGGGAGCCCAAAGCAGTACTTC. Amino acids: CASSLGAGSPKQYF.